This TCR beta chain appears in the sequencing data of a study of monozygotic twins with inflammatory bowel disease. Overall study results and limits: Patients got different immunosuppressive treatments, which may have made their repertoires more variable. TCRbeta diversity (inverse Simpson) was lower in IBD patients than in healthy co-twins. Healthy twins showed more clonotype sharing with others than IBD patients, especially patients with disease activity.

TCRdb re-called the 5' RACE reads and catalogs CDR3 proteins one per entry, DNA excluded. Here the sample table reports approximately 330,000 distinct CDR3 sequences. As for this clonotype: Antigen: not known.

The CDR3 contains 15 residues. The rearrangement joins TRBV1 to TRBJ1-5; TCRdb's D gene call, TRBD1, goes unchecked for lack of DNA. TRBV1 counts as a pseudogene. Sequenced sample: blood. This receptor was identified in a human donor with ulcerative colitis or Crohn's disease, or a healthy co-twin of an affected twin (not recorded which). CDR3 sequence: CTSSQSGQENQPQHF.